The rows below give T cell receptor beta chains drawn from one sample of a study of T cells in localized non-small cell lung cancer. The repertoire was sequenced with immunoSEQ multiplex PCR; TCRdb's copy has only in-frame clones and lacks some. Of some 7,000 clones in the sample, 50% were seen once. This sample comprised lymph node tissue, obtained before any cancer treatment. The receptors stem from a female donor older than 55 with stage I lung adenocarcinoma. The CDR3 runs from the conserved cysteine through the conserved F or W. Fields, in order: CDR3 protein, CDR3 DNA, V gene, D gene, clone size, J gene. D genes are given only for firm matches. Clone size is not always given. Where it is, it says once, few, many or a class for expanded clones.

CDR3aa: CASSLTRDPRNQPQHF
CDR3nt: TGTGCCAGCAGCTTAACTCGGGACCCTAGAAATCAGCCCCAGCATTTT
v_gene: TRBV11-3
d_gene: .
abundance: .
j_gene: TRBJ1-5

CDR3aa: CASSVQVHEQFF
CDR3nt: TGTGCCAGCAGTGTACAGGTCCATGAGCAGTTCTTC
v_gene: TRBV25-1
d_gene: .
abundance: .
j_gene: TRBJ2-1

CDR3aa: CASSEDGVNYGYTF
CDR3nt: TGTGCCAGCAGTGAAGATGGGGTTAACTATGGCTACACCTTC
v_gene: TRBV6-1
d_gene: .
abundance: .
j_gene: TRBJ1-2

CDR3aa: CASSSGPGYEQYF
CDR3nt: TGTGCCAGCAGTTCAGGACCGGGGTACGAGCAGTACTTC
v_gene: TRBV28
d_gene: .
abundance: .
j_gene: TRBJ2-7

CDR3aa: CASSRLKETQYF
CDR3nt: TGTGCCAGCTCAAGATTGAAAGAGACCCAGTACTTC
v_gene: TRBV18
d_gene: .
abundance: .
j_gene: TRBJ2-5

CDR3aa: CASSPRLAHYGYTF
CDR3nt: TGCGCCAGCAGCCCCCGACTTGCCCACTATGGCTACACCTTC
v_gene: TRBV1
d_gene: .
abundance: .
j_gene: TRBJ1-2

CDR3aa: CATQYGGVGNQPQHF
CDR3nt: TGTGCCACCCAATACGGAGGGGTCGGCAATCAGCCCCAGCATTTT
v_gene: TRBV15
d_gene: .
abundance: .
j_gene: TRBJ1-5

CDR3aa: CAWREGYGTGELFF
CDR3nt: TGTGCCTGGAGGGAAGGTTATGGTACCGGGGAGCTGTTTTTT
v_gene: TRBV30
d_gene: .
abundance: .
j_gene: TRBJ2-2

CDR3aa: CASRGGQAYTEAFF
CDR3nt: TGTGCCAGCCGAGGGGGTCAAGCGTACACTGAAGCTTTCTTT
v_gene: TRBV28
d_gene: .
abundance: .
j_gene: TRBJ1-1

CDR3aa: CASSFRGGRWAEAFF
CDR3nt: TGTGCCAGCAGTTTCCGGGGAGGGAGATGGGCTGAAGCTTTTTTT
v_gene: TRBV28
d_gene: .
abundance: .
j_gene: TRBJ1-1

CDR3aa: CASKEGNTEAFF
CDR3nt: TGTGCCAGTAAGGAGGGGAACACTGAAGCTTTCTTT
v_gene: TRBV19
d_gene: .
abundance: .
j_gene: TRBJ1-1

CDR3aa: CASSIGLNQETQYF
CDR3nt: TGTGCCAGCAGCATCGGACTAAACCAAGAGACCCAGTACTTC
v_gene: TRBV11-3
d_gene: .
abundance: .
j_gene: TRBJ2-5

CDR3aa: CASSYLDLEQYF
CDR3nt: TGTGCCAGCAGTTACCTAGACCTCGAGCAGTACTTC
v_gene: TRBV6-8
d_gene: .
abundance: .
j_gene: TRBJ2-7

CDR3aa: CASSSGQGVNGYTF
CDR3nt: TGTGCCAGCAGCTCCGGACAGGGGGTGAATGGCTACACCTTC
v_gene: TRBV11-3
d_gene: TRBD1
abundance: few
j_gene: TRBJ1-2

CDR3aa: CASGQGDIQYF
CDR3nt: TGTGCCAGTGGGCAGGGCGACATTCAGTACTTC
v_gene: TRBV19
d_gene: .
abundance: .
j_gene: TRBJ2-4

CDR3aa: CASSYKGADTEAFF
CDR3nt: TGTGCCAGCAGTTACAAGGGGGCGGACACTGAAGCTTTCTTT
v_gene: TRBV6-8
d_gene: TRBD1
abundance: .
j_gene: TRBJ1-1

CDR3aa: CASSLTGGFNQPQHF
CDR3nt: TGTGCCAGCAGTTTAACAGGGGGATTCAATCAGCCCCAGCATTTT
v_gene: TRBV28
d_gene: TRBD1
abundance: few
j_gene: TRBJ1-5

CDR3aa: CASSFTGIGGNQPQHF
CDR3nt: TGTGCCAGTAGTTTTACAGGGATCGGGGGCAATCAGCCCCAGCATTTT
v_gene: TRBV19
d_gene: .
abundance: .
j_gene: TRBJ1-5

CDR3aa: CASSFRVLDTEAFF
CDR3nt: TGTGCCAGCAGTTTTAGGGTTTTGGACACTGAAGCTTTCTTT
v_gene: TRBV9
d_gene: .
abundance: few
j_gene: TRBJ1-1

CDR3aa: CSDRDRAYSGGYTF
CDR3nt: TGCAGCGACCGGGACAGGGCCTATTCCGGTGGCTACACCTTC
v_gene: TRBV29-1
d_gene: TRBD1
abundance: .
j_gene: TRBJ1-2

CDR3aa: CASSVYRNTGELFF
CDR3nt: TGTGCCAGTAGTGTTTACAGGAACACCGGGGAGCTGTTTTTT
v_gene: TRBV19
d_gene: .
abundance: .
j_gene: TRBJ2-2

CDR3aa: CSAGTALATNEKLFF
CDR3nt: TGCAGCGCAGGGACGGCCCTTGCAACTAATGAAAAACTGTTTTTT
v_gene: TRBV29-1
d_gene: .
abundance: .
j_gene: TRBJ1-4

CDR3aa: CASSPLQGRQETQYF
CDR3nt: TGTGCCAGCTCCCCGCTACAGGGTCGTCAAGAGACCCAGTACTTC
v_gene: TRBV18
d_gene: .
abundance: .
j_gene: TRBJ2-5

CDR3aa: CASSSGQGVDEQYF
CDR3nt: TGCGCCAGCAGCTCGGGACAGGGTGTGGACGAGCAGTACTTC
v_gene: TRBV5-1
d_gene: TRBD1
abundance: .
j_gene: TRBJ2-7

CDR3aa: CASSSRTSLTLYNEQFF
CDR3nt: TGTGCCAGCAGCTCTCGGACTAGTCTTACCCTATACAATGAGCAGTTCTTC
v_gene: TRBV11-3
d_gene: TRBD2
abundance: .
j_gene: TRBJ2-1

CDR3aa: CASSYGPSHPGYTF
CDR3nt: TGTGCCAGCAGTTATGGCCCGTCCCATCCTGGCTACACCTTC
v_gene: TRBV6-8
d_gene: .
abundance: few
j_gene: TRBJ1-2

CDR3aa: CASSAWQGNTGELFF
CDR3nt: TGTGCCAGCAGTGCTTGGCAGGGTAACACCGGGGAGCTGTTTTTT
v_gene: TRBV6-9
d_gene: .
abundance: .
j_gene: TRBJ2-2

CDR3aa: CSDLDPRDRVSGEQYF
CDR3nt: TGCAGCGACCTAGACCCTCGGGACAGGGTATCGGGGGAGCAGTACTTC
v_gene: TRBV29-1
d_gene: TRBD1
abundance: .
j_gene: TRBJ2-7

CDR3aa: CASEGESYEQYF
CDR3nt: TGTGCCAGCGAAGGGGAAAGCTACGAGCAGTACTTC
v_gene: TRBV18
d_gene: .
abundance: once
j_gene: TRBJ2-7

CDR3aa: CASSVRDRAPYEQYF
CDR3nt: TGCGCCAGCAGCGTCCGGGACAGGGCCCCCTACGAGCAGTACTTC
v_gene: TRBV4-1
d_gene: TRBD1
abundance: .
j_gene: TRBJ2-7

CDR3aa: CATSREGQGAGLDTQYF
CDR3nt: TGTGCCACCAGCAGAGAGGGCCAAGGAGCGGGGTTGGATACGCAGTATTTT
v_gene: TRBV15
d_gene: TRBD2
abundance: .
j_gene: TRBJ2-3

CDR3aa: CASSVVGVVNTEAFF
CDR3nt: TGTGCCAGCAGCGTAGTCGGGGTGGTGAACACTGAAGCTTTCTTT
v_gene: TRBV9
d_gene: .
abundance: .
j_gene: TRBJ1-1

CDR3aa: CSVDEAGRLEAFF
CDR3nt: TGCAGCGTCGACGAGGCGGGACGCCTTGAAGCTTTCTTT
v_gene: TRBV29-1
d_gene: .
abundance: .
j_gene: TRBJ1-1

CDR3aa: CTSSPIGLAGAPYEQYF
CDR3nt: TGTACCAGCTCACCGATTGGACTAGCGGGGGCCCCCTACGAGCAGTACTTC
v_gene: TRBV18
d_gene: TRBD2
abundance: .
j_gene: TRBJ2-7

CDR3aa: CASTAGRNTEAFF
CDR3nt: TGTGCCAGCACCGCAGGGAGGAACACTGAAGCTTTCTTT
v_gene: TRBV6-9
d_gene: .
abundance: .
j_gene: TRBJ1-1

CDR3aa: CASSRLGQETQYF
CDR3nt: TGCGCCAGCAGCCGCCTAGGGCAAGAGACCCAGTACTTC
v_gene: TRBV1
d_gene: .
abundance: .
j_gene: TRBJ2-5

CDR3aa: CASSIPRQRGNQPQHF
CDR3nt: TGTGCCAGCAGTATTCCTCGACAAAGGGGGAATCAGCCCCAGCATTTT
v_gene: TRBV28
d_gene: .
abundance: .
j_gene: TRBJ1-5

CDR3aa: CASSLSTGGAYNEQFF
CDR3nt: TGTGCCAGCAGTTTATCCACAGGGGGGGCCTACAATGAGCAGTTCTTC
v_gene: TRBV27
d_gene: .
abundance: .
j_gene: TRBJ2-1

CDR3aa: CASSQDRLASPLHF
CDR3nt: TGTGCCAGCAGCCAAGACCGGTTGGCCTCACCCCTCCACTTT
v_gene: TRBV14
d_gene: .
abundance: few
j_gene: TRBJ1-6

CDR3aa: CASSYTTGGTGELFF
CDR3nt: TGTGCCAGCAGTTACACGACAGGGGGAACCGGGGAGCTGTTTTTT
v_gene: TRBV6-8
d_gene: TRBD1
abundance: few
j_gene: TRBJ2-2

CDR3aa: CASTTGTSLYEQFF
CDR3nt: TGTGCCAGTACTACCGGGACTAGCCTCTATGAGCAGTTCTTC
v_gene: TRBV19
d_gene: TRBD2
abundance: once
j_gene: TRBJ2-1

CDR3aa: CAWSVLGGSQETQYF
CDR3nt: TGTGCCTGGAGTGTACTAGGGGGCTCCCAAGAGACCCAGTACTTC
v_gene: TRBV30
d_gene: TRBD1
abundance: .
j_gene: TRBJ2-5

CDR3aa: CSAYSPTGGLTDTQYF
CDR3nt: TGCAGCGCCTATTCCCCGACAGGGGGCCTGACAGATACGCAGTATTTT
v_gene: TRBV29-1
d_gene: TRBD1
abundance: .
j_gene: TRBJ2-3

CDR3aa: CASKRFEGNQPQHF
CDR3nt: TGTGCCAGCAAGAGGTTTGAGGGGAATCAGCCCCAGCATTTT
v_gene: TRBV6-8
d_gene: .
abundance: .
j_gene: TRBJ1-5

CDR3aa: CASSVAAWTLGTEAFF
CDR3nt: TGTGCCAGCAGCGTAGCCGCGTGGACCTTGGGCACTGAAGCTTTCTTT
v_gene: TRBV9
d_gene: .
abundance: few
j_gene: TRBJ1-1

CDR3aa: CAWSATTAETQYF
CDR3nt: TGTGCCTGGAGTGCGACAACGGCGGAGACCCAGTACTTC
v_gene: TRBV30
d_gene: .
abundance: .
j_gene: TRBJ2-5

CDR3aa: CASRITGGSADTQYF
CDR3nt: TGTGCCAGCAGGATTACAGGGGGCTCGGCGGATACGCAGTATTTT
v_gene: TRBV6-8
d_gene: TRBD1
abundance: .
j_gene: TRBJ2-3

CDR3aa: CAWSVGGPLGEQYF
CDR3nt: TGTGCCTGGAGTGTCGGTGGGCCCCTGGGGGAGCAGTACTTC
v_gene: TRBV30
d_gene: .
abundance: .
j_gene: TRBJ2-7

CDR3aa: CASSIADTGVDEQYF
CDR3nt: TGTGCCAGTAGTATAGCGGACACCGGGGTCGACGAGCAGTACTTC
v_gene: TRBV19
d_gene: .
abundance: once
j_gene: TRBJ2-7

CDR3aa: CASSTGGGAYEQYF
CDR3nt: TGTGCCAGCTCAACTGGCGGGGGGGCCTACGAGCAGTACTTC
v_gene: TRBV18
d_gene: TRBD2
abundance: .
j_gene: TRBJ2-7

CDR3aa: CATSRDGGSGNTIYF
CDR3nt: TGTGCCACCAGCAGAGACGGGGGTTCTGGAAACACCATATATTTT
v_gene: TRBV15
d_gene: .
abundance: .
j_gene: TRBJ1-3

CDR3aa: CASSLLARPSETQYF
CDR3nt: TGCGCCAGCAGCTTGTTGGCTCGTCCCTCAGAGACCCAGTACTTC
v_gene: TRBV5-1
d_gene: .
abundance: .
j_gene: TRBJ2-5

CDR3aa: CASSVDGRVPSEQYF
CDR3nt: TGTGCCAGCAGCGTAGATGGAAGGGTTCCCTCCGAGCAGTACTTC
v_gene: TRBV9
d_gene: .
abundance: few
j_gene: TRBJ2-7

CDR3aa: CASSYGLAGSYNEQFF
CDR3nt: TGTGCCAGCAGTTACGGACTAGCGGGGTCCTACAATGAGCAGTTCTTC
v_gene: TRBV6-8
d_gene: TRBD2
abundance: few
j_gene: TRBJ2-1